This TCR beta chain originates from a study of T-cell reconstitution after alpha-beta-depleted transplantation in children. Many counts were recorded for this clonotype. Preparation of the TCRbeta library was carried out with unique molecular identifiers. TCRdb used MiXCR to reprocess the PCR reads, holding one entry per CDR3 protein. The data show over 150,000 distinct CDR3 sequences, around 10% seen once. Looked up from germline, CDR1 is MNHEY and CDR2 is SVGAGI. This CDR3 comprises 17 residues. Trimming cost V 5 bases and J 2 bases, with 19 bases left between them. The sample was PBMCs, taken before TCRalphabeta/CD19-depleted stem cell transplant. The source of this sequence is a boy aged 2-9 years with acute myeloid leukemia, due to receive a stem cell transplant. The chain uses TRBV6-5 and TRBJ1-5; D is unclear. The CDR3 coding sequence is TGTGCCAGCAGTACCCAACCTTCTCTCCGGGGCAATCAGCCCCAGCATTTT. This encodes CASSTQPSLRGNQPQHF.